This TCR beta chain was identified during a study of T cells in Graves' hyperthyroidism and ophthalmopathy. Study-wide context: Upon initial diagnosis and before any treatment, peripheral blood was collected. Overall study results and limits: Most clonotypes expanded in thyroid above 0.001 were likewise present in blood.

This clonotype was observed many times. Its cognate antigen is unknown. RNA transcripts gave rise to amplified TCR beta CDR3 regions. When the TCR CDR3 underwent first-round RT-PCR, the HTBI primer set was used. TCRdb passed the multiplex PCR reads through MiXCR, listing each CDR3 protein once. The sample lists some 210,000 distinct CDR3 sequences, more than 15% occurring once. The definition of stable Graves' hyperthyroidism was no ophthalmopathy progression within 18 months. Clinical symptoms, serum thyroxine and TRAb, thyroid ultrasound and orbital computed tomography were used for the diagnoses. The ends lost 4 bases at V and 3 bases at J; junction bases unmatched: 14. The CDR3 extends over 17 amino acids. Germline-derived CDR1 and CDR2 are MDHEN and SYDVKM.

V and J are TRBV28 and TRBJ2-7, with 8 nucleotides matching TRBD1. The sample consisted of blood. The source of this sequence is a man aged 50-59 years with Graves' hyperthyroidism. Here the CDR3 reads CASSSTGTGVIGYEQYF. The CDR3 DNA sequence: TGTGCCAGCAGTTCCACCGGGACAGGAGTTATAGGCTACGAGCAGTACTTC.